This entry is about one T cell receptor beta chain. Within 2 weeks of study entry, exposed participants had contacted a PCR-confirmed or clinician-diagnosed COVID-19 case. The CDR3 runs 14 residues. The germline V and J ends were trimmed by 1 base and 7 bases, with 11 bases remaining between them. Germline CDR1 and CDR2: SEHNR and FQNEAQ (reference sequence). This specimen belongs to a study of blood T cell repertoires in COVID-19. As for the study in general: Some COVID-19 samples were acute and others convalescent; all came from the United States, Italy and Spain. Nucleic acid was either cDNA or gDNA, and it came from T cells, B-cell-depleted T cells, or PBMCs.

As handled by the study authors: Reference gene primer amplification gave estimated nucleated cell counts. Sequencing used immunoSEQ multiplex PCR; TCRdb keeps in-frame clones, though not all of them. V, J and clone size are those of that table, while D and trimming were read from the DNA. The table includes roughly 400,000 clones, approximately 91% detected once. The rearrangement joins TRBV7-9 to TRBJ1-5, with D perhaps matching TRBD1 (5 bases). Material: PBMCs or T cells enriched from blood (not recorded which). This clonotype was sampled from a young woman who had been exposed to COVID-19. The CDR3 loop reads CASSLVGENQPQHF. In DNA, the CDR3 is TGTGCCAGCAGCTTAGTAGGGGAAAACCAGCCCCAGCATTTT.